This TCR beta chain was obtained from a study of T cell changes during pregnancy in multiple sclerosis. There are 14 residues in the CDR3. Germline V gene lookup returns CDR1 SGHVS and CDR2 FQNEAQ. Trimming cost V 5 bases and J 4 bases; bases outside gene matches: 3. Data came from immunoSEQ multiplex PCR; TCRdb stores just in-frame clones and leaves some out. The table lists 20,000 to 25,000 clones, over 85% of them singletons. Source: CD8+ T cells from peripheral blood mononuclear cells, taken in the second trimester of pregnancy. The chain combines TRBV7-8 with TRBJ2-1; TRBD2 agrees at 9 bases. This TCR derives from a female donor in good health, enrolled as a control in a pregnancy study. This CDR3 is CASSPSGGYNEQFF. The CDR3 DNA reads TGTGCCAGCAGCCCCAGCGGGGGGTACAATGAGCAGTTCTTC.